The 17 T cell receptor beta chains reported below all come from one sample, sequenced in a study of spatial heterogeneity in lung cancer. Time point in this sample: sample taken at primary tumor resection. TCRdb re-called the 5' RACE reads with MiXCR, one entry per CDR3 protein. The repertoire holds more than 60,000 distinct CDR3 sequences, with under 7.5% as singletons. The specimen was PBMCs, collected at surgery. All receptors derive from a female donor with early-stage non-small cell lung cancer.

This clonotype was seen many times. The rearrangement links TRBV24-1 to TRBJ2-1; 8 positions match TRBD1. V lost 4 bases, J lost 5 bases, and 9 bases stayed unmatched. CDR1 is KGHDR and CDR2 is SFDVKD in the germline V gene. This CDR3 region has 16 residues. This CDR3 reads CATSEVQGVSHNEQFF. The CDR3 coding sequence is TGTGCCACCAGTGAGGTACAGGGGGTTTCACACAATGAGCAGTTCTTC.

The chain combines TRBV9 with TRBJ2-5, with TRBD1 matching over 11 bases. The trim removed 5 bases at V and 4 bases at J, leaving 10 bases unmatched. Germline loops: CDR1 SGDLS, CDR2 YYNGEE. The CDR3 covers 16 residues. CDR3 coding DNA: TGTGCCAGCAGTCCCACCAGCGGGACAGGGGGAGAGACCCAGTACTTC. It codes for CASSPTSGTGGETQYF. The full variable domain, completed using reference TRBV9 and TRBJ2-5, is DSGVTQTPKHLITATGQRVTLRCSPRSGDLSVYWYQQSLDQGLQFLIQYYNGEERAKGNILERFSAQQFPDLHSELNLSSLELGDSALYFCASSPTSGTGGETQYFGPGTRLLVL.

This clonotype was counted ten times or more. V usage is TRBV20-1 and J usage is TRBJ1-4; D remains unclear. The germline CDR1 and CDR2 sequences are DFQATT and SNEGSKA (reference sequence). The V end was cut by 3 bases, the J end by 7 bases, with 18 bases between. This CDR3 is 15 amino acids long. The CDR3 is CSASRTGLLSEKLFF. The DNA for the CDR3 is TGCAGTGCTAGTAGGACGGGCCTATTGAGTGAAAAACTGTTTTTT.

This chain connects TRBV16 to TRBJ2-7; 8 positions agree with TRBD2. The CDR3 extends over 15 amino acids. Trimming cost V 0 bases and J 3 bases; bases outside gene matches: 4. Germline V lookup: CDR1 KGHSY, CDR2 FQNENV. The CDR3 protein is CASSQSPGGIYEQYF. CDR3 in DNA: TGTGCCAGCAGCCAATCCCCGGGAGGGATCTACGAGCAGTACTTC.

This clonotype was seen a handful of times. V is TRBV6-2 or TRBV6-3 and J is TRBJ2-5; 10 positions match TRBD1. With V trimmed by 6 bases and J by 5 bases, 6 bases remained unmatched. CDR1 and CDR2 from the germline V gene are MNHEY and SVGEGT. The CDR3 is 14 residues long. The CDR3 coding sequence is TGTGCCAGCAGCCGGGACAGGGGTCTGGAGACCCAGTACTTC. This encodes CASSRDRGLETQYF.

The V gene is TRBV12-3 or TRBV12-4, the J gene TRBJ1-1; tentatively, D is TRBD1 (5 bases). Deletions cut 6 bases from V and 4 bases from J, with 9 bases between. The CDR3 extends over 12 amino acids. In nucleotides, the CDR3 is TGTGCCAGCAGGCGGGACGGCACTGAAGCTTTCTTT. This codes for CASRRDGTEAFF.

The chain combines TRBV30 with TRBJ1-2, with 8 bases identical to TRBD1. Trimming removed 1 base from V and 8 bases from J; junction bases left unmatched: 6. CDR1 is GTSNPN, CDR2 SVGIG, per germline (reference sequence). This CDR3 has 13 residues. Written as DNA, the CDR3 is TGTGCCTGGAGTGCGGACAGGGTAGGGGGCTACACCTTC. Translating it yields CAWSADRVGGYTF.

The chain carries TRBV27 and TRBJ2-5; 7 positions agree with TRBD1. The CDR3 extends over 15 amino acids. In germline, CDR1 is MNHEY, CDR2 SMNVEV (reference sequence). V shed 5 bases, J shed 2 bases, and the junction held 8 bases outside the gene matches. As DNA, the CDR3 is TGTGCCAGCAGTCCTTACCCACAGGGGCAAGAGACCCAGTACTTC. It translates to CASSPYPQGQETQYF.

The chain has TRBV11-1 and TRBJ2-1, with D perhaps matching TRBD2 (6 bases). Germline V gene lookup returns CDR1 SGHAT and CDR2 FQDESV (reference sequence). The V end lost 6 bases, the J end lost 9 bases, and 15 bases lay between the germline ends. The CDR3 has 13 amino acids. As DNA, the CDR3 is TGTGCCAGCAGTTCGGGACTCGACAGTGAGCAGTTCTTC. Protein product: CASSSGLDSEQFF.

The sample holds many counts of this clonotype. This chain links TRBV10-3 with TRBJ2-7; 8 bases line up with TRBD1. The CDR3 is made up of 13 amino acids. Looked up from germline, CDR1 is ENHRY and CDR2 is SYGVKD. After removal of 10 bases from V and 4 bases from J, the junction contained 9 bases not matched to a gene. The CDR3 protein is CATTGTGGYEQYF. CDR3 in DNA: TGTGCCACCACCGGGACAGGTGGTTACGAGCAGTACTTC.

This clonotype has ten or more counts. The CDR3 here is CASSLADNEQFF. The CDR3 nucleotides are TGTGCCAGCAGCCTGGCGGACAATGAGCAGTTCTTC. This chain links TRBV11-1 with TRBJ2-1; the D is unclear. Looked up from germline, CDR1 is SGHAT and CDR2 is FQDESV (reference sequence). Deletions cut 5 bases from V and 5 bases from J, with 7 bases between. There are 12 residues in the CDR3.

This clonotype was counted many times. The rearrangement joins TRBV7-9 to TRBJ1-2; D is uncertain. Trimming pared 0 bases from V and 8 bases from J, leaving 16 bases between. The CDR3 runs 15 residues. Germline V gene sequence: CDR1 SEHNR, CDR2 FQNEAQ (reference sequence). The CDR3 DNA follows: TGTGCCAGCAGCTTAGCGGGAGGAGGAGTAGGCGGCTACACCTTC. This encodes CASSLAGGGVGGYTF.

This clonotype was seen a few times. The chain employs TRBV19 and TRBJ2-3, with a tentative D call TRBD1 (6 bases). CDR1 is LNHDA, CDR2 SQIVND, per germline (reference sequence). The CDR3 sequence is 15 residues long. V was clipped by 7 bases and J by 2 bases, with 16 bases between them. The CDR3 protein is CASNTPQGSTDTQYF. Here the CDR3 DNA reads TGTGCCAGTAACACCCCACAGGGCTCCACAGATACGCAGTATTTT. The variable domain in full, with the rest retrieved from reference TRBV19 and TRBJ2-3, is DGGITQSPKYLFRKEGQNVTLSCEQNLNHDAMYWYRQDPGQGLRLIYYSQIVNDFQKGDIAEGYSVSREKKESFPLTVTSAQKNPTAFYLCASNTPQGSTDTQYFGPGTRLTVL.

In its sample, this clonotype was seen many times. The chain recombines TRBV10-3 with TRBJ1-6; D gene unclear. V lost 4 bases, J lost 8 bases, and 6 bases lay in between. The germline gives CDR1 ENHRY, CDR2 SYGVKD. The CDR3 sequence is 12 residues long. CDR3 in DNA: TGTGCCATCAGTGTAGAGGATTCACCCCTCCACTTT. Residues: CAISVEDSPLHF.

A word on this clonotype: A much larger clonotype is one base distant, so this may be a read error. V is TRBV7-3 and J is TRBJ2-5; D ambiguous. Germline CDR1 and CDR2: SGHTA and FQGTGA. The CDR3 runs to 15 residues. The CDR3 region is CVSSLTIAPAETQYF. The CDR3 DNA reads TGTGTCAGCAGCTTAACGATCGCCCCGGCGGAGACCCAGTACTTC.

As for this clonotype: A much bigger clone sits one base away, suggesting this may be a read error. CDR3 nucleotide sequence: TGTGCCAGCAGTGAATATAAAGGCTCCAGGACCCAGTACTTC. Residues: CASSEYKGSRTQYF. The rearrangement links TRBV25-1 to TRBJ2-5; no clear D. This CDR3 contains 14 residues. Trimming left V 0 bases short and J 7 bases short, with 12 bases between. Germline-derived CDR1 and CDR2 are MGHDK and SYGVNS.

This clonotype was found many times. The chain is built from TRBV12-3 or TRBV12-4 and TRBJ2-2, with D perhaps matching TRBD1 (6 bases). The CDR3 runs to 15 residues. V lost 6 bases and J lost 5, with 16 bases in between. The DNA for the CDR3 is TGTGCCAGCAGAGCTACAGGGTTCCGAACCGGGGAGCTGTTTTTT. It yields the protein CASRATGFRTGELFF.